The T cell receptor beta chain described here comes from a study of CD8 T cells in Susac syndrome. The RNA input was 0.5 to 1 ug, and it was reverse transcribed with random hexamers. MiXCR, run by TCRdb on the immunoSEQ multiplex PCR reads, gives a single entry per CDR3 protein. Of approximately 300,000 distinct CDR3 sequences in the sample, about nine tenths are singletons; the top ten hold roughly 0.17%. Only one count was recorded for this clonotype. Sequencing of TCR beta covered CD8+ and CD4+ T cells obtained from blood. The CDR3 extends over 14 amino acids. Germline-derived CDR1 and CDR2 are LNHNV and YYDKDF (reference sequence). Trimming stripped 0 bases from V and 5 bases from J, with 8 bases between.

The clonotype comes from a human donor with multiple sclerosis. Input material: CD8+ T cells from PBMCs. The rearrangement uses TRBV15 and TRBJ1-5; D unclear. The CDR3: CATSREDTDQPQHF. In DNA, the CDR3 is TGTGCCACCAGCAGAGAAGACACGGATCAGCCCCAGCATTTT.